The TCR beta chain described here comes from a study of shared T cell receptors in the human thymus. The germline V gene has CDR1 SNHLY and CDR2 FYNNEI. The CDR3 runs to 16 residues. The V and J ends lost 2 bases and 1 base respectively, with 14 bases between them. The data were produced by immunoSEQ multiplex PCR, yet TCRdb's version contains in-frame clones alone and is incomplete. The sample holds some 640,000 clones, about 90% seen once. In addition, the sample was reused for a study of human thymus T cells. This second report adds: Donors were healthy Finnish infants having corrective surgery for congenital heart defects. Thymic samples were excised during corrective heart operations. It looked as if thymic and blood repertoires used V and J genes in a biased way. In unrelated individuals, thymic repertoires overlapped highly, according to related research.

Sequencing used thymocytes. The rearrangement joins TRBV2 to TRBJ2-5; a weak D match, TRBD2 (5 bases). This clonotype was sampled from a boy younger than two with a congenital heart defect. CDR3 amino acids: CASSESVGGFQETQYF. In nucleotides, the CDR3 is TGTGCCAGCAGTGAATCGGTCGGCGGGTTCCAAGAGACCCAGTACTTC.